Sequencing of this T cell receptor beta chain was carried out in a study of identical twins. Study-wide results and limits: Out-of-frame TCR alpha sharing in monozygotic twins exceeded recombination model predictions. Sharing of beta out-of-frame sequences by twins showed a weaker excess. Abundant cord blood beta clonotypes carried fewer insertions; memory repertoires showed none. The study reached conclusions through statistical analysis that was cross-sectional, not following the same donors.

MiXCR was run by TCRdb on the 5' RACE reads, yielding one entry per CDR3 protein. The sample has 420,000 or so distinct CDR3 sequences, 18% seen once. Many counts were recorded for this clonotype. Its antigen is unknown. The CDR3 contains 15 residues. Germline values: CDR1 SGHRS, CDR2 YFSETQ. V shed 2 bases, J shed 4 bases, and the junction held 6 bases outside the gene matches. This receptor was taken from a man over 45 in good health. Specimen: naive T cells sorted from blood. This rearrangement joins TRBV5-1 to TRBJ2-7; 10 bases map to TRBD1. Written as DNA, the CDR3 is TGCGCCAGCAGCTTCGGGACAGGGGAAGGATACGAGCAGTACTTC. It is translated as CASSFGTGEGYEQYF.